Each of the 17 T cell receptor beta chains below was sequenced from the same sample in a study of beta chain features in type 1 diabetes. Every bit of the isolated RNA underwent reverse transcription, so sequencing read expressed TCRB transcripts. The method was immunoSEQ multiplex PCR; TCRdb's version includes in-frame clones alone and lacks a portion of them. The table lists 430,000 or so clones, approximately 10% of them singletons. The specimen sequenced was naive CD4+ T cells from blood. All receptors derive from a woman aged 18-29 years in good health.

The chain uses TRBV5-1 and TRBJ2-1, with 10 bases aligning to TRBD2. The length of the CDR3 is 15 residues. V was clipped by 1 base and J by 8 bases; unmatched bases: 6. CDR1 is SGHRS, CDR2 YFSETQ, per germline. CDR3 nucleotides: TGCGCCAGCAGCTTGAAGTTAGCGGGAGGAGATGAGCAGTTCTTC. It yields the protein CASSLKLAGGDEQFF. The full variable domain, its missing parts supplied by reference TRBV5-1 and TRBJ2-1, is KAGVTQTPRYLIKTRGQQVTLSCSPISGHRSVSWYQQTPGQGLQFLFEYFSETQRNKGNFPGRFSGRQFSNSRSEMNVSTLELGDSALYLCASSLKLAGGDEQFFGPGTRLTVL.

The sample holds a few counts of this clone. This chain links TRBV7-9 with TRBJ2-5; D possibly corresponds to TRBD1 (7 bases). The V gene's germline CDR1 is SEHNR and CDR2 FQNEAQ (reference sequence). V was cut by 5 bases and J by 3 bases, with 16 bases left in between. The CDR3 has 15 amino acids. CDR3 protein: CASSPHRGGEETQYF. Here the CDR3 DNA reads TGTGCCAGCAGCCCGCACAGGGGAGGTGAAGAGACCCAGTACTTC.

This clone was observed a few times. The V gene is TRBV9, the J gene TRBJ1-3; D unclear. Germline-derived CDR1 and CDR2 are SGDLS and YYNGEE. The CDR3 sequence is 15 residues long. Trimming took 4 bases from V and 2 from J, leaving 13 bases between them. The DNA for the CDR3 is TGTGCCAGCAGCCTCGACCGGGGAGCTGGAAACACCATATATTTT. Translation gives CASSLDRGAGNTIYF.

The CDR3 is CASSRGSGRTDTQYF. CDR3 nucleotide sequence: TGTGCCAGCAGCCGCGGAAGCGGGCGCACAGATACGCAGTATTTT. The V and J genes are TRBV7-2 and TRBJ2-3; TRBD2 is a possible D gene (6 bases). Germline loops: CDR1 SGHTA, CDR2 FQGNSA. Trimming removed 5 bases from V and 1 base from J, with 13 bases in between. The CDR3 extends over 15 amino acids. The full variable domain, with the rest looked up from reference TRBV7-2 and TRBJ2-3, is GAGVSQSPSNKVTEKGKDVELRCDPISGHTALYWYRQSLGQGLEFLIYFQGNSAPDKSGLPSDRFSAERTGGSVSTLTIQRTQQEDSAVYLCASSRGSGRTDTQYFGPGTRLTVL.

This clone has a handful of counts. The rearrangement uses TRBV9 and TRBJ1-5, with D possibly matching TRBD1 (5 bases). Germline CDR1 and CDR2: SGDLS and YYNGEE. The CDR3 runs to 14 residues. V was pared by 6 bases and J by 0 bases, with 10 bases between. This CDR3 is CASNSGHSNQPQHF. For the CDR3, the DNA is TGTGCCAGCAACTCAGGGCATAGCAATCAGCCCCAGCATTTT. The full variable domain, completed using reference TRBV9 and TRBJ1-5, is DSGVTQTPKHLITATGQRVTLRCSPRSGDLSVYWYQQSLDQGLQFLIQYYNGEERAKGNILERFSAQQFPDLHSELNLSSLELGDSALYFCASNSGHSNQPQHFGDGTRLSIL.

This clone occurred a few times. The CDR3 spells CASSLVLRPGALNTQYF. CDR3 DNA: TGTGCCAGCAGCTTAGTTTTGCGGCCAGGGGCACTCAATACGCAGTATTTT. The chain employs TRBV7-2 and TRBJ2-3, with D possibly TRBD1 on 6 matching bases. Germline V gene lookup returns CDR1 SGHTA and CDR2 FQGNSA. V dropped 1 base and J dropped 7 bases, with 21 bases sitting between them. This CDR3 is 17 amino acids long.

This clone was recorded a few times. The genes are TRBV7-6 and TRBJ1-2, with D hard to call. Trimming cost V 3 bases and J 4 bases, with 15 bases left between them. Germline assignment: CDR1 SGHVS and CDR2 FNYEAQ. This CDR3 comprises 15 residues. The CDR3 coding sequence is TGTGCCAGCAGCTTGGAGGCAGGAGGTTTCTATGGCTACACCTTC. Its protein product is CASSLEAGGFYGYTF.

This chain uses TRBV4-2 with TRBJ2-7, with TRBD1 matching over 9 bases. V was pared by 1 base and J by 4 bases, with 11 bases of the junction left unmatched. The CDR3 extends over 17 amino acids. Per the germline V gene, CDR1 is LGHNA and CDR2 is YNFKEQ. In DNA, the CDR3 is TGTGCCAGCAGCCAAGCGGGGGCGGACAGGGGCATTTACGAGCAGTACGTC. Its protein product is CASSQAGADRGIYEQYV.

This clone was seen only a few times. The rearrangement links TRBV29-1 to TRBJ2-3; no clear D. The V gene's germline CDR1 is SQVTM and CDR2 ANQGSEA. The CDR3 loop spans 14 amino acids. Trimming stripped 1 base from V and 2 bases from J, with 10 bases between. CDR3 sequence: CSVEVGGFTDTQYF. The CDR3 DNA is TGCAGCGTTGAAGTGGGCGGTTTCACAGATACGCAGTATTTT.

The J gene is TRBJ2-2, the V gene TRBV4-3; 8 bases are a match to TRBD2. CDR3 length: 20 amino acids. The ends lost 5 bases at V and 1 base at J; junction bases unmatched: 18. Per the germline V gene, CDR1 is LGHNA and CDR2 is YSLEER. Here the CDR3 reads CASSDPWGLDSPMNTGELFF. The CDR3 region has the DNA TGCGCCAGCAGCGACCCTTGGGGACTAGACTCTCCGATGAACACCGGGGAGCTGTTTTTT.

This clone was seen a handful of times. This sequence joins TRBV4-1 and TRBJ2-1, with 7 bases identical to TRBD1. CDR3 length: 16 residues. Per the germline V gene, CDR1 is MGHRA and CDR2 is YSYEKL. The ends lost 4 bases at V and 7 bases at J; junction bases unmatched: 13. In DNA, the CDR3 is TGCGCCAGCAGCCGATCGGGACAGAAGGGTTCAAATGAGCAGTTCTTC. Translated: CASSRSGQKGSNEQFF.

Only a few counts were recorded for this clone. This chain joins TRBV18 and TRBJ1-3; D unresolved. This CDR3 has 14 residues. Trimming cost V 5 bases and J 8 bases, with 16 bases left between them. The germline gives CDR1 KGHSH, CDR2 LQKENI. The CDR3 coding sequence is TGTGCCAGCTCAACGGGGAGTGGGATTGACACCATATATTTT. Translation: CASSTGSGIDTIYF. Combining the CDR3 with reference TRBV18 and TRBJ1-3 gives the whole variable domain NAGVMQNPRHLVRRRGQEARLRCSPMKGHSHVYWYRQLPEEGLKFMVYLQKENIIDESGMPKERFSAEFPKEGPSILRIQQVVRGDSAAYFCASSTGSGIDTIYFGEGSWLTVV.

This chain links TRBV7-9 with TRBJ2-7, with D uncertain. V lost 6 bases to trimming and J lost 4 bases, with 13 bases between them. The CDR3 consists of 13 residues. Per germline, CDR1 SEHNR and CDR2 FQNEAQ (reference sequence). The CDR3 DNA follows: TGTGCCAGCAGTCCGTCGCCCAGTTACGAGCAGTACGTC. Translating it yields CASSPSPSYEQYV.

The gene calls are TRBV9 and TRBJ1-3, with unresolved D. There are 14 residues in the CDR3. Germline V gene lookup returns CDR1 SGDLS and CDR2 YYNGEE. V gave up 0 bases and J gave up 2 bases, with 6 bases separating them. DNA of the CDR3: TGTGCCAGCAGCGTAGAAGCTACTGGAAACACCATATATTTT. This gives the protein CASSVEATGNTIYF.

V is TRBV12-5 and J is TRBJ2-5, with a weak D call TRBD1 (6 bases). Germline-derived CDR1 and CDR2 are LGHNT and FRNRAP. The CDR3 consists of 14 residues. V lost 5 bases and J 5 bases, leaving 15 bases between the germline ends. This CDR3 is CASGLGQRGETQYF. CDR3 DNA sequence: TGTGCTAGTGGTCTCGGACAGCGAGGGGAGACCCAGTACTTC.

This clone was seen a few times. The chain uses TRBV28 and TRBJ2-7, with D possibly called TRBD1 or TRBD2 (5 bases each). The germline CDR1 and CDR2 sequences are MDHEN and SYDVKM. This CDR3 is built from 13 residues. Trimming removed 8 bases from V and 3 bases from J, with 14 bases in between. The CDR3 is CASRGGLRYEQYV. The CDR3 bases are TGTGCCAGCCGTGGGGGATTACGCTACGAGCAGTACGTC.

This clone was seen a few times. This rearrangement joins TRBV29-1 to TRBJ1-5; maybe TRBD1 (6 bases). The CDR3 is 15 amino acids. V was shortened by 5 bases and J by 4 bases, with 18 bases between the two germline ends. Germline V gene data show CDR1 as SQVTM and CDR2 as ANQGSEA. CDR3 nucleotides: TGCAGCGTTCGAGAAAGGGCAGGGGATAATCAGCCCCAGCATTTT. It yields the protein CSVRERAGDNQPQHF. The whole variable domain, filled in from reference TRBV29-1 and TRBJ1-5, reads SAVISQKPSRDICQRGTSLTIQCQVDSQVTMMFWYRQQPGQSLTLIATANQGSEATYESGFVIDKFPISRPNLTFSTLTVSNMSPEDSSIYLCSVRERAGDNQPQHFGDGTRLSIL.